A single sample gave rise to the 20 T cell receptor beta chains below, sequenced in a study of T cells in Graves' hyperthyroidism and ophthalmopathy. Regions amplified from RNA transcripts were the TCR beta CDR3 regions. Primed by the HTBI set, a first-round RT-PCR was run on the TCR CDR3. TCRdb reprocessed the multiplex PCR reads via MiXCR and lists one record per CDR3 protein. Here the sample spans some 600,000 distinct CDR3 sequences, roughly 14% being singletons. Input material: blood. These receptors all come from a woman aged 25 to 45 with Graves' hyperthyroidism that later progressed to Graves' ophthalmopathy.

The chain carries TRBV14 and TRBJ2-1; 8 bases align to TRBD2. The trim removed 3 bases at V and 0 bases at J, leaving 10 bases unmatched. CDR1 and CDR2 (germline): SGHDN, FVKESK. CDR3 length: 18 residues. The CDR3 DNA sequence: TGTGCCAGCAGCCAGGCTTGGGCGGGGGGAAGCTCCTACAATGAGCAGTTCTTC. Translation: CASSQAWAGGSSYNEQFF. The entire variable domain, with the rest obtained from reference TRBV14 and TRBJ2-1, is as follows: EAGVTQFPSHSVIEKGQTVTLRCDPISGHDNLYWYRRVMGKEIKFLLHFVKESKQDESGMPNNRFLAERTGGTYSTLKVQPAELEDSGVYFCASSQAWAGGSSYNEQFFGPGTRLTVL.

This clonotype has a count of ten or more. The chain has TRBV12-3 or TRBV12-4 and TRBJ1-1, with D possibly being TRBD1 (5 bases). V was trimmed by 7 bases and J by 1 base, leaving 13 bases between them. There are 14 residues in the CDR3. Here the CDR3 reads CASTWGRENTEAFF. The CDR3 region has the DNA TGTGCCAGCACTTGGGGGAGGGAGAACACTGAAGCTTTCTTT.

This clonotype appeared many times. The chain combines TRBV2 with TRBJ1-2, with D maybe TRBD1 (5 bases). CDR1 is SNHLY and CDR2 is FYNNEI in the germline V gene. The CDR3 is 15 residues long. V lost 3 bases to trimming and J lost 3 bases, with 14 bases between them. CDR3 sequence: CASSDLARVDYGYTF. In DNA form, the CDR3 reads TGTGCCAGCAGTGATCTTGCCAGGGTGGACTATGGCTACACCTTC.

Ten or more counts support this clonotype. The chain employs TRBV15 and TRBJ2-5; 10 bases match TRBD2. The V gene's germline CDR1 is LNHNV and CDR2 YYDKDF (reference sequence). Germline trimming cut 9 bases from V and 5 bases from J; bases unmatched to any gene: 27. This CDR3 is 20 amino acids long. CDR3 region: CATRPIPGLAGLADLETQYF. The DNA of the CDR3 is TGTGCCACGCGCCCCATTCCGGGGCTAGCCGGACTAGCGGATTTGGAGACCCAGTACTTC.

This clonotype has a count of ten or more. The chain is built from TRBV30 and TRBJ2-1; possibly TRBD1 or TRBD2 for D (5 bases each). The CDR3 extends over 14 amino acids. The ends were cut back, 1 base at V and 3 bases at J, with 10 bases in the middle. Germline V gives CDR1 GTSNPN, CDR2 SVGIG (reference sequence). CDR3 sequence: CAWSEQRGYNEQFF. The CDR3 region has the DNA TGTGCCTGGAGTGAACAGAGGGGCTACAATGAGCAGTTCTTC.

V and J are TRBV5-6 and TRBJ2-2, with 7 bases matching TRBD2. The CDR3 sequence is 16 residues long. The germline V gene has CDR1 SGHDT and CDR2 YYEEEE. Trimming removed 0 bases from V and 6 bases from J; junction bases left unmatched: 8. The CDR3 loop reads CASSLAGLRASGELFF. The CDR3 region has the DNA TGTGCCAGCAGCTTGGCGGGACTACGAGCCTCCGGGGAGCTGTTTTTT. Looking up the rest from reference TRBV5-6 and TRBJ2-2 gives the full variable domain: DAGVTQSPTHLIKTRGQQVTLRCSPKSGHDTVSWYQQALGQGPQFIFQYYEEEERQRGNFPDRFSGHQFPNYSSELNVNALLLGDSALYLCASSLAGLRASGELFFGEGSRLTVL.

CDR3 protein: CASTTSTSEQYF. The CDR3 DNA sequence: TGCGCCAGCACAACTAGTACCTCCGAGCAGTACTTC. The chain combines TRBV5-1 with TRBJ2-7; maybe TRBD2 (5 bases). CDR1 and CDR2 from the germline V gene are SGHRS and YFSETQ. The V end lost 6 bases, the J end lost 6 bases, and 13 bases lay between the germline ends. This CDR3 comprises 12 residues.

This clonotype was found a few times. A read error is likely, as this CDR3 ends without the conserved phenylalanine or tryptophan. The V gene is TRBV5-1, the J gene TRBJ1-2; D remains ambiguous. Trimming removed 1 base at V and 10 bases at J, with 5 bases between. Germline V gene lookup returns CDR1 SGHRS and CDR2 YFSETQ. This CDR3 has 10 residues. CDR3 DNA: TGCGCCAGCAGCTTGAGTTCCTACACCCTC. It specifies CASSLSSYTL.

There are many counts of this clonotype. The CDR3 is CSARDSLAGGSYNEQFF. The CDR3 DNA reads as TGCAGTGCTAGAGATAGCCTAGCGGGGGGCTCCTACAATGAGCAGTTCTTC. The V call is TRBV20-1, the J call TRBJ2-1, with 11 bases aligning to TRBD2. Germline V lookup: CDR1 DFQATT, CDR2 SNEGSKA (reference sequence). The CDR3 is 17 residues long. The V segment lost 0 bases and the J segment 0 bases; nucleotides outside the gene matches: 4.

The chain links TRBV6-4 to TRBJ2-7; 10 nucleotides align to TRBD2. Germline assignment: CDR1 MRHNA and CDR2 SNTAGT. Trimming took 5 bases from V and 2 from J; bases not matched to a gene: 9. This CDR3 comprises 16 residues. CDR3 loop: CASSPSSGRATYEQYF. Here the CDR3 DNA reads TGTGCCAGCAGTCCCTCAAGCGGGAGGGCTACCTACGAGCAGTACTTC.

This clonotype was picked up many times. The chain has TRBV7-2 and TRBJ2-7; possible D gene TRBD2, 6 bases. In germline, CDR1 is SGHTA, CDR2 FQGNSA. The V and J ends lost 0 bases and 0 bases respectively, with 12 bases between them. CDR3 size: 16 residues. The CDR3 nucleotides are TGTGCCAGCAGCTTAGCTAGCGGTCCTAGCTCCTACGAGCAGTACTTC. Its protein is CASSLASGPSSYEQYF.

At least ten counts were recorded for this clonotype. The chain is built from TRBV2 and TRBJ2-1; D is perhaps TRBD1 (9 bases). This CDR3 has 15 residues. Germline CDR1 is SNHLY and CDR2 is FYNNEI. V was clipped by 6 bases and J by 6 bases, with 18 bases between them. Here the CDR3 reads CASSGRGTGRNEQFF. The CDR3 DNA follows: TGTGCCAGCAGCGGGAGGGGGACAGGGCGCAATGAGCAGTTCTTC.

This clonotype was observed a handful of times. This may come from a read error, since a much larger clone is one base off. The V and J genes are TRBV11-2 and TRBJ1-3; D is uncertain. The length of the CDR3 is 15 residues. In germline, CDR1 is SGHAT, CDR2 FQNNGV. The CDR3 bases are TGTGCCAGCAGCTTAGGGCGGTCCTCTGGAGACACCATATATTTT. Amino acid sequence: CASSLGRSSGDTIYF.

This clonotype was observed a few times. This sequence joins TRBV5-8 and TRBJ2-5, with TRBD2 as a possible D gene (7 bases). Trimming removed 4 bases at V and 5 bases at J, with 21 bases between. The CDR3 has 16 residues. Germline assignment: CDR1 SGHTS and CDR2 YDEGEE. The DNA for the CDR3 is TGTGCCAGCAGCCACCTCGGGGGGCCCTCGGGGGAGACCCAGTACTTC. Amino acids: CASSHLGGPSGETQYF.

This clonotype was counted at least ten times. J is TRBJ2-2 and V is TRBV4-2; D not resolved. This CDR3 is built from 14 residues. Germline V gene lookup returns CDR1 LGHNA and CDR2 YNFKEQ. V lost 1 base and J 2 bases, leaving 5 bases between the germline ends. The chain's CDR3 is CASSQVFNTGELFF. Written as DNA, the CDR3 is TGTGCCAGCAGCCAAGTTTTCAACACCGGGGAGCTGTTTTTT.

The chain links TRBV28 to TRBJ1-2, with 10 bases lining up with TRBD1. Trimming took 3 bases from V and 8 from J; bases not matched to a gene: 6. The CDR3 is 14 residues long. The germline V gene encodes CDR1 MDHEN and CDR2 SYDVKM. The CDR3 region is CASSFGTGERGYTF. As DNA, the CDR3 is TGTGCCAGCAGTTTCGGGACAGGGGAACGGGGCTACACCTTC.

The chain has TRBV19 and TRBJ1-5; 7 bases are shared with TRBD1. Germline lookup yields CDR1 LNHDA and CDR2 SQIVND (reference sequence). The V segment lost 6 bases and the J segment 3 bases; nucleotides outside the gene matches: 8. The CDR3 consists of 15 residues. The chain's CDR3 is CASSPGQTINQPQHF. For the CDR3, the DNA is TGTGCCAGTAGCCCGGGACAGACAATCAATCAGCCCCAGCATTTT.

This clonotype came up many times. The V gene is TRBV29-1, the J gene TRBJ1-1; possibly TRBD1 for D (6 bases). Per the germline V gene, CDR1 is SQVTM and CDR2 is ANQGSEA. Trimming stripped 5 bases from V and 1 base from J, with 11 bases between. The CDR3 spans 13 residues. CDR3 loop: CSVRGGTNTEAFF. The CDR3 nucleotides are TGCAGCGTTCGAGGGGGGACGAACACTGAAGCTTTCTTT.

The genes are TRBV6-2 or TRBV6-3 and TRBJ2-5; 7 nucleotides agree with TRBD1. The CDR3 loop spans 13 amino acids. Germline V gene sequence: CDR1 MNHEY, CDR2 SVGEGT. Trimming removed 5 bases from V and 5 bases from J; junction bases left unmatched: 5. In DNA form, the CDR3 reads TGTGCCAGCAGTCAAAGGGGGCTGGAGACCCAGTACTTC. This gives the protein CASSQRGLETQYF.

This clonotype was recorded many times. The chain carries TRBV11-2 and TRBJ1-4; 10 positions agree with TRBD1. Per the germline V gene, CDR1 is SGHAT and CDR2 is FQNNGV. The CDR3 loop spans 17 amino acids. V shed 3 bases and J 8 bases; nucleotides not matched to a gene: 12. DNA for the CDR3: TGTGCCAGCAGCTTCCGACAGGGGGCTGGGTATGGGGAAAAACTGTTTTTT. Residues: CASSFRQGAGYGEKLFF.